This TCR beta chain was retrieved from a study of CD8 T cells in ankylosing spondylitis. Findings and caveats of the study: Reportedly, disease-linked clones are significantly enriched in ankylosing spondylitis patients' matched synovial fluid. What appeared characteristic of ankylosing spondylitis blood was a TCR beta motif of fewer than ten highly homologous variants. Previous work reported some of these motif variants in the synovial fluid and blood of reactive arthritis.

With 4 bases removed from V and 1 base from J, the gap between germline ends came to 14 bases. This CDR3 spans 16 amino acids. This clonotype has at least ten counts. Its matching antigen is unknown. Molecular-barcoded quantitative 5'-RACE produced these TCR beta libraries. TCRdb re-derived calls from the 5' RACE reads in MiXCR, one entry per CDR3 protein. Of roughly 190,000 distinct CDR3 sequences listed, roughly 12% are singletons. The V call is TRBV12-3 or TRBV12-4, the J call TRBJ1-5; D is unresolved. Sample: blood, either unsorted or a sorted T cell fraction (not recorded which). This sequence was found in a male donor with ankylosing spondylitis or in good health (not recorded which). The CDR3 protein is CASSSAPRGSNQPQHF. As DNA, the CDR3 is TGTGCCAGCAGTTCAGCCCCCCGGGGAAGCAATCAGCCCCAGCATTTT.